Shown below are 28 T cell receptor beta chains from a single sample sequenced in a study of blood T cell repertoires in COVID-19 (dated by TCRdb to about 2020). Library creation used the immunoSEQ multiplex PCR assay. TCRdb mirrors the immuneACCESS table, restricted to in-frame sequences. Some clones are absent from its copies; in checked studies, under half trace to an unresolved V gene, and the reason for the others is unknown. For this sample there are about 150,000 clones; 75% to 90% appear just once. Jointly, the top ten make up 0.5% to 0.65% of the sample. The material sequenced was peripheral blood. The origin of the receptors is a man between 60 and 70 years old with acute or convalescent COVID-19.

The rearrangement joins TRBV7-9 to TRBJ1-4, with a possible D match to TRBD1 (5 bases). Looked up from germline, CDR1 is SEHNR and CDR2 is FQNEAQ (reference sequence). V lost 0 bases, J lost 4 bases, and 12 bases lay in between. The CDR3 totals 16 residues. Written as DNA, the CDR3 is TGTGCCAGCAGCTTAGCGTATTGGGGGGATAATGAAAAACTGTTTTTT. As protein: CASSLAYWGDNEKLFF.

This chain links TRBV4-3 with TRBJ1-2; D call uncertain. Germline V CDR1 and CDR2: LGHNA, YSLEER. The V and J ends lost 0 bases and 4 bases respectively, with 9 bases between them. There are 14 residues in the CDR3. The CDR3: CASSQESVSYGYTF. In nucleotides, the CDR3 is TGCGCCAGCAGCCAAGAATCGGTTTCCTATGGCTACACCTTC.

The chain employs TRBV2 and TRBJ2-5, with 12 bases matching TRBD2. Germline-derived CDR1 and CDR2 are SNHLY and FYNNEI. Germline trimming cut 6 bases from V and 5 bases from J; bases unmatched to any gene: 10. The CDR3 extends over 16 amino acids. CDR3 in amino acids: CASSGLAGYPGETQYF. CDR3 sequence (DNA): TGTGCCAGCAGCGGACTAGCGGGATATCCAGGGGAGACCCAGTACTTC.

The rearrangement joins TRBV7-9 to TRBJ2-3, with unresolved D. V lost 1 base, J lost 0 bases, and 11 bases lay in between. The CDR3 runs 16 residues. The germline gives CDR1 SEHNR, CDR2 FQNEAQ (reference sequence). CDR3 protein: CASSLDERISTDTQYF. In DNA, the CDR3 is TGTGCCAGCAGCTTAGATGAGAGAATAAGCACAGATACGCAGTATTTT.

This chain links TRBV9 with TRBJ2-3; D not resolved. The CDR3 spans 14 residues. The V and J ends lost 0 bases and 6 bases respectively, with 11 bases between them. Germline V gives CDR1 SGDLS, CDR2 YYNGEE. CDR3 sequence reads: CASSVESYRDTQYF. CDR3 nucleotide sequence: TGTGCCAGCAGCGTAGAGTCCTACCGGGATACGCAGTATTTT.

The chain recombines TRBV5-1 with TRBJ1-3; no clear D. Per germline, CDR1 SGHRS and CDR2 YFSETQ. The CDR3 loop spans 14 amino acids. Trimming pared 3 bases from V and 1 base from J, leaving 8 bases between. CDR3 loop: CASSSSESGNTIYF. CDR3 nucleotide sequence: TGCGCCAGCAGCTCTTCAGAATCTGGAAACACCATATATTTT.

The CDR3 DNA reads TGCGCCAGCAGCCCGATCCACACAGGAGAGCAGTTCTTC. Translation gives CASSPIHTGEQFF. This rearrangement joins TRBV4-3 to TRBJ2-1; possibly TRBD1 for D (5 bases). CDR3 length: 13 amino acids. The V end was cut by 4 bases, the J end by 10 bases, with 14 bases between. Germline V lookup: CDR1 LGHNA, CDR2 YSLEER.

The V gene is TRBV30, the J gene TRBJ2-2; no definite D call. This CDR3 is built from 15 residues. Germline-derived CDR1 and CDR2 are GTSNPN and SVGIG (reference sequence). V was trimmed by 2 bases and J by 0 bases, leaving 10 bases between them. The CDR3 sequence is CAWSRRQTNTGELFF. The CDR3 bases are TGTGCCTGGAGTAGGCGGCAAACGAACACCGGGGAGCTGTTTTTT.

The chain is built from TRBV19 and TRBJ1-2; 8 bases are shared with TRBD1. V trimming: 6 bases; J trimming: 0 bases; junction bases outside the gene matches: 21. This CDR3 contains 20 residues. CDR1 LNHDA and CDR2 SQIVND come from the germline V gene (reference sequence). CDR3 protein: CASRGGQGRAVMKANYGYTF. CDR3 in DNA: TGTGCCAGTAGGGGTGGACAGGGTCGCGCCGTTATGAAAGCTAACTATGGCTACACCTTC.

V is TRBV7-9 and J is TRBJ2-1; D uncertain. This CDR3 has 12 residues. Germline lookup yields CDR1 SEHNR and CDR2 FQNEAQ (reference sequence). Trimming stripped 0 bases from V and 9 bases from J, with 6 bases between. The DNA for the CDR3 is TGTGCCAGCAGCTTAGCCTCGAGTGAGCAGTTCTTC. Encoded protein: CASSLASSEQFF.

V usage is TRBV2 and J usage is TRBJ1-5; the D gene is possibly TRBD1 (6 bases). The CDR3 extends over 13 amino acids. Between the trimmed V and J ends, which lost 8 bases and 7 bases, there was a span of 15 bases. Germline CDR1 reads SNHLY; CDR2 reads FYNNEI. CDR3 DNA: TGTGCCAGCGATACCGGGGGGGGCCAGCCCCAGCATTTT. It codes for CASDTGGGQPQHF.

The chain employs TRBV11-2 and TRBJ1-6, with TRBD1 matching 8 bases. Germline CDR1 and CDR2: SGHAT and FQNNGV. The CDR3 covers 15 residues. After removal of 2 bases from V and 6 bases from J, the junction contained 3 bases not matched to a gene. The CDR3 spells CASSLLDRGNSPLHF. CDR3 in DNA: TGTGCCAGCAGCTTACTTGACAGGGGTAATTCACCCCTCCACTTT.

The rearrangement links TRBV19 to TRBJ2-7; maybe TRBD1 (6 bases). The ends were cut back, 8 bases at V and 0 bases at J, with 14 bases in the middle. The CDR3 contains 14 residues. Germline values: CDR1 LNHDA, CDR2 SQIVND (reference sequence). CDR3 protein: CASRPTGFSYEQYF. The CDR3 DNA sequence: TGTGCCAGTCGGCCCACAGGGTTCTCCTACGAGCAGTACTTC.

The chain joins TRBV4-2 to TRBJ1-2, with TRBD1 as a possible D gene (5 bases). Trimming took off 0 bases at V and 0 bases at J, with 8 bases between the two ends. The CDR3 is 15 amino acids. Per germline, CDR1 LGHNA and CDR2 YNFKEQ. CDR3 in amino acids: CASSQEAGTNYGYTF. The CDR3 DNA sequence: TGTGCCAGCAGCCAAGAGGCAGGGACTAACTATGGCTACACCTTC.

The chain recombines TRBV7-2 with TRBJ2-7, with TRBD1 matching over 7 bases. This CDR3 has 15 amino acids. Trimming cost V 2 bases and J 7 bases; bases outside gene matches: 11. Germline V gene data show CDR1 as SGHTA and CDR2 as FQGNSA. CDR3 DNA: TGTGCCAGCAGCTTATATAGGGGACAGTCTGAGGAGCAGTACTTC. Protein sequence: CASSLYRGQSEEQYF.

The V call is TRBV11-3, the J call TRBJ2-2, with D maybe TRBD1 (5 bases). The CDR3 consists of 15 residues. Germline V gene data show CDR1 as SGHNT and CDR2 as YENEEA. V was clipped by 1 base and J by 1 base, with 7 bases between them. CDR3 coding DNA: TGTGCCAGCAGCTTAGGGCAGGGGAACACCGGGGAGCTGTTTTTT. It codes for CASSLGQGNTGELFF.

The gene calls are TRBV10-2 and TRBJ2-6; TRBD2 aligns across 11 bases. Looked up from germline, CDR1 is WSHSY and CDR2 is SAAADI. With 6 bases clipped from V and 4 bases from J, the junction kept 11 bases outside the gene matches. There are 18 residues in the CDR3. The chain's CDR3 is CASRRTIAGGLGANVLTF. CDR3 DNA sequence: TGCGCCAGCAGGAGGACCATAGCGGGGGGGCTCGGGGCCAACGTCCTGACTTTC.

This chain connects TRBV11-2 to TRBJ2-1; 13 nucleotides line up with TRBD2. Trimming cost V 4 bases and J 0 bases; bases outside gene matches: 9. Germline CDR1 SGHAT, CDR2 FQNNGV. The CDR3 sequence is 19 residues long. DNA for the CDR3: TGTGCCAGCAGCTCAGGACTAGCGGGGGCCATTAGCTCCTACAATGAGCAGTTCTTC. Its translation is CASSSGLAGAISSYNEQFF.

The chain joins TRBV5-5 to TRBJ1-3; D is ambiguous. The CDR3 consists of 14 residues. Germline CDR1 is SGHKS and CDR2 is YYEKEE (reference sequence). Trimming left V 4 bases short and J 3 bases short, with 11 bases between. The CDR3 is CASSPPRSGNTIYF. The CDR3 nucleotides read TGTGCCAGCAGCCCTCCCCGGAGTGGAAACACCATATATTTT.

CDR3 sequence reads: CASSMVATGGNSPLHF. The CDR3 DNA reads TGTGCCAGTAGTATGGTTGCAACAGGGGGTAATTCACCCCTCCACTTT. This chain connects TRBV19 to TRBJ1-6; 8 bases line up with TRBD1. Per the germline V gene, CDR1 is LNHDA and CDR2 is SQIVND (reference sequence). The CDR3 loop spans 16 amino acids. Trimming at V came to 3 bases and at J to 6 bases, leaving 7 bases not matched to a gene.

The chain joins TRBV2 to TRBJ1-1; D unclear. Germline V lookup: CDR1 SNHLY, CDR2 FYNNEI. The CDR3 totals 15 residues. Trimming took off 5 bases at V and 5 bases at J, with 18 bases between the two ends. The CDR3 DNA follows: TGTGCCAGCAGTCCCGCGGCCCGGGGAACAACTGAAGCTTTCTTT. It yields the protein CASSPAARGTTEAFF.

This clone was observed a few times. The chain carries TRBV2 and TRBJ1-2; 9 nucleotides align to TRBD1. Germline trimming cut 1 base from V and 4 bases from J; bases unmatched to any gene: 1. This CDR3 region has 14 residues. Germline V CDR1 and CDR2: SNHLY, FYNNEI. As DNA, the CDR3 is TGTGCCAGCAGTGAAGTGGGACAGGGCTATGGCTACACCTTC. Its translation: CASSEVGQGYGYTF. Complete variable domain (other parts from reference TRBV2 and TRBJ1-2): EPEVTQTPSHQVTQMGQEVILRCVPISNHLYFYWYRQILGQKVEFLVSFYNNEISEKSEIFDDQFSVERPDGSNFTLKIRSTKLEDSAMYFCASSEVGQGYGYTFGSGTRLTVV.

This chain uses TRBV24-1 with TRBJ2-1; 13 bases line up with TRBD2. The junction had 2 bases not matched to a gene; V was cut back by 3 bases and J by 1 base. The CDR3 has 17 residues. Germline-derived CDR1 and CDR2 are KGHDR and SFDVKD. The CDR3 nucleotides are TGTGCCACCAGTGATACTAGCGGGAGGGCTTCCTACAATGAGCAGTTCTTC. Translation gives CATSDTSGRASYNEQFF.

The chain joins TRBV4-1 to TRBJ1-5; a weak D match, TRBD1 (6 bases). From germline, CDR1 is MGHRA and CDR2 YSYEKL. Trimming shortened V by 1 base and J by 1 base, and 14 bases separated the two germline ends. This CDR3 is 17 amino acids long. CDR3 coding DNA: TGCGCCAGCAGCCAAGGGGGAAACAGGGCAAGCAATCAGCCCCAGCATTTT. This gives the protein CASSQGGNRASNQPQHF.

In DNA, the CDR3 is TGTGCCAGCAGTACCGGGACTGGGGCCAACGTCCTGACTTTC. Amino acids: CASSTGTGANVLTF. V and J are TRBV28 and TRBJ2-6; maybe TRBD2 (5 bases). V lost 5 bases and J 2 bases, leaving 7 bases between the germline ends. The germline CDR1 and CDR2 sequences are MDHEN and SYDVKM. The CDR3 has 14 amino acids.

This clone came up once. The chain couples TRBV19 to TRBJ2-3; tentative D call: TRBD2 (7 bases). The germline CDR1 and CDR2 sequences are LNHDA and SQIVND (reference sequence). The germline V and J ends were trimmed by 6 bases and 5 bases, with 21 bases remaining between them. The CDR3 is 16 residues long. Here the CDR3 reads CASRVGAGRGIDTQYF. CDR3 DNA sequence: TGTGCCAGTAGGGTCGGAGCGGGAAGGGGGATAGATACGCAGTATTTT.

The J gene is TRBJ1-2, the V gene TRBV4-1; D not resolved. The germline V and J ends were trimmed by 1 base and 4 bases, with 16 bases remaining between them. CDR1 is MGHRA and CDR2 is YSYEKL in the germline V gene. This CDR3 comprises 16 residues. CDR3 nucleotide sequence: TGCGCCAGCAGCCAAGCGGTGGCGGTCGGATCCTATGGCTACACCTTC. As protein: CASSQAVAVGSYGYTF.

In its sample, this clone was seen many times. This chain uses TRBV19 with TRBJ2-1; 8 nucleotides match TRBD1. The CDR3 loop spans 15 amino acids. The J segment lost 6 bases and the V segment lost 5 bases, leaving 9 bases of the junction unmatched. Germline V gene sequence: CDR1 LNHDA, CDR2 SQIVND (reference sequence). CDR3 bases: TGTGCCAGTAGTCTGGGACAGGAGAGGGTCAATGAGCAGTTCTTC. It codes for CASSLGQERVNEQFF.